This T cell receptor (beta chain) emerged from a study of graft-versus-host responses after intestinal transplantation. In the study overall: Anti-thymocyte globulin was used for induction in all recipients, who then took tacrolimus and steroids for approximately 3 years. Whole-study findings and limits: GvH clones turned up in recipient marrow; some had shown up first in ileum or blood.

The method was immunoSEQ multiplex PCR; TCRdb's version includes in-frame clones alone and lacks a portion of them. The repertoire holds some 120,000 clones, with 90% to 95% as singletons. CDR1 and CDR2 (germline): MRHNA, SNTAGT. The J segment lost 5 bases and the V segment lost 4 bases, leaving 8 bases of the junction unmatched. This CDR3 is 15 amino acids long. As for this clone: The antigen is unknown.

Sequenced material: unstimulated CD4+ T cells sorted from spleen or lymph node cells, taken before transplant. This clonotype originated in a human donor who was the organ donor for an intestinal transplant. The chain has TRBV6-4 and TRBJ2-3; 8 bases are a match to TRBD2. Written as DNA, the CDR3 is TGTGCCAGCAGTGTAGGATCCGGGAGGGGAGATACGCAGTATTTT. Protein product: CASSVGSGRGDTQYF.